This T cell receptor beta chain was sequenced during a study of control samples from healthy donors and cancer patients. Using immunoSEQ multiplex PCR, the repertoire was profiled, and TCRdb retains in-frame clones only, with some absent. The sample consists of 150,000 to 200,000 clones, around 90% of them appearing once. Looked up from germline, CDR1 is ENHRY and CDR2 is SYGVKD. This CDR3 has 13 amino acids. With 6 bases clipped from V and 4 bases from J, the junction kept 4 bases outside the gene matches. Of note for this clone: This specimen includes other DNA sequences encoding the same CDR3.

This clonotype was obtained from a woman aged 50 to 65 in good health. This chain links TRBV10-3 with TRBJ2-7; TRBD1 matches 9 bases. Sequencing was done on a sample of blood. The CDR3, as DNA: TGTGCCATCAGACCGGGACAGGGTTACGAGCAGTACTTC. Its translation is CAIRPGQGYEQYF.